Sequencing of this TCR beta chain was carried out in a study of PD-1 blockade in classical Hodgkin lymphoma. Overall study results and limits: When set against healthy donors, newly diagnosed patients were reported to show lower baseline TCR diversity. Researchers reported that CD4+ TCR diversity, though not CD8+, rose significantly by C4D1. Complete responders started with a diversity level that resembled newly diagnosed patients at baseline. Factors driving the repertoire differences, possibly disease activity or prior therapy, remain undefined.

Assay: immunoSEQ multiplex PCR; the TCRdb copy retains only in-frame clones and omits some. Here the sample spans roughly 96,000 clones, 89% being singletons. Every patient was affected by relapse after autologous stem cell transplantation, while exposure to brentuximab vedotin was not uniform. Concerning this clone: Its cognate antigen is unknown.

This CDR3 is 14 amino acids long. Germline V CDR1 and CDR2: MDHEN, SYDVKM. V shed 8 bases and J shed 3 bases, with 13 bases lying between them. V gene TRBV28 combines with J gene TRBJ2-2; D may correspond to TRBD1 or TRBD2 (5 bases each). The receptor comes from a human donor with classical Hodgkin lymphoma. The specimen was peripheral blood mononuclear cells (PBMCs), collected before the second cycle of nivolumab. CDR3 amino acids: CASSHGTYTGELFF. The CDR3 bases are TGTGCCAGCTCCCACGGGACCTACACCGGGGAGCTGTTTTTT.